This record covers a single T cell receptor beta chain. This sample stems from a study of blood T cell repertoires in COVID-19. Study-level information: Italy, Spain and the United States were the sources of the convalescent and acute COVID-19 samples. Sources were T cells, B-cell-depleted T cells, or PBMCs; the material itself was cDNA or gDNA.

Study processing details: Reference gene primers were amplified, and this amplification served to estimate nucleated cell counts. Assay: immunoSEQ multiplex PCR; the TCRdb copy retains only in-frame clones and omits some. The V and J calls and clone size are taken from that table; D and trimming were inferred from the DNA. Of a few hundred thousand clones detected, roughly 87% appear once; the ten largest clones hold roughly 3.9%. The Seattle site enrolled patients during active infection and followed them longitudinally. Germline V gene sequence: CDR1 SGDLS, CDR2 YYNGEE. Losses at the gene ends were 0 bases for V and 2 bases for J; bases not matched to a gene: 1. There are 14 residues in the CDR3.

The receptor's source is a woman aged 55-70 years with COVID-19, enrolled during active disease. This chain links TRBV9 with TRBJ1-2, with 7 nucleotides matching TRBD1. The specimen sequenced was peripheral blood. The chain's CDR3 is CASSVVGQNYGYTF. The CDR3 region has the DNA TGTGCCAGCAGCGTAGTGGGACAGAACTATGGCTACACCTTC.